Listed here are 14 T cell receptor beta chains from one sample, sequenced in a study of identical twins. From the 5' RACE reads, TCRdb called clonotypes with MiXCR, one entry per CDR3 protein. The table records around 490,000 distinct CDR3 sequences, 12% to 15% of them present only once. A further study also used this sample, focusing on yellow fever vaccine responses in identical twins.

The material sequenced was CD4+ T cells sorted from blood. Receptors originate from a woman younger than 35 in good health.

This clonotype has only a few counts. At one end the junction does not follow the germline gene, possibly because of a read error. The rearrangement joins TRBV10-2 to TRBJ1-2; 8 bases line up with TRBD1. CDR1 WSHSY and CDR2 SAAADI come from the germline V gene. The CDR3 has 14 residues. The CDR3 nucleotides are TGCGCCAGCAACGAACCGGGACAGGAGTATGGCTGCACCTTC. Its translation: CASNEPGQEYGCTF.

This rearrangement joins TRBV20-1 to TRBJ2-4; the D gene could be TRBD1 or TRBD2 (5 bases each). From germline, CDR1 is DFQATT and CDR2 SNEGSKA (reference sequence). V was cut by 5 bases and J by 1 base, with 21 bases left in between. The length of the CDR3 is 17 residues. CDR3 coding DNA: TGCAGTGCTGATACTCGCAGGGTGGGGGTGGCCAAAAACATTCAGTACTTC. Amino acids: CSADTRRVGVAKNIQYF.

This rearrangement joins TRBV2 to TRBJ2-2; TRBD1 or TRBD2 may be the D gene (5 bases each). The CDR3 covers 13 residues. CDR1 is SNHLY, CDR2 FYNNEI, per germline. V lost 6 bases and J lost 8, with 13 bases in between. The DNA for the CDR3 is TGTGCCAGCAGGGGGACGATAGGAGGGGAGCTGTTTTTT. Residues: CASRGTIGGELFF.

J is TRBJ2-5 and V is TRBV6-1, with D perhaps matching TRBD1 (5 bases). Trimming took off 4 bases at V and 4 bases at J, with 19 bases between the two ends. The CDR3 totals 16 residues. Germline V gene sequence: CDR1 MNHNS, CDR2 SASEGT. The CDR3 is CASSALNSPGIETQYF. The CDR3 nucleotides read TGTGCCAGCAGTGCCCTTAATTCCCCAGGGATAGAGACCCAGTACTTC.

The sample holds a few counts of this clonotype. The chain is built from TRBV12-3 or TRBV12-4 and TRBJ2-5, with 12 bases matching TRBD2. V trimming: 6 bases; J trimming: 4 bases; junction bases outside the gene matches: 6. The CDR3 contains 15 residues. The CDR3 region is CASSLSSGRVETQYF. DNA of the CDR3: TGTGCCAGCAGCCTCTCTAGCGGGAGGGTAGAGACCCAGTACTTC.

The rearrangement joins TRBV7-9 to TRBJ1-5; D call uncertain. This CDR3 has 13 residues. The V end was cut by 5 bases, the J end by 4 bases, with 9 bases between. Germline V gives CDR1 SEHNR, CDR2 FQNEAQ (reference sequence). CDR3 coding DNA: TGTGCCAGCAGCCCGGGATATAATCAGCCCCAGCATTTT. Encoded protein: CASSPGYNQPQHF. Full variable domain (outside the CDR3, taken from reference TRBV7-9 and TRBJ1-5): DTGVSQNPRHKITKRGQNVTFRCDPISEHNRLYWYRQTLGQGPEFLTYFQNEAQLEKSRLLSDRFSAERPKGSFSTLEIQRTEQGDSAMYLCASSPGYNQPQHFGDGTRLSIL.

The genes are TRBV12-3 or TRBV12-4 and TRBJ2-1; no definite D call. CDR3 length: 15 residues. V dropped 2 bases and J dropped 9 bases, with 17 bases sitting between them. The CDR3 coding sequence is TGTGCCAGCAGTTTACCGCTTAAGAGGAGCGCTGAGCAGTTCTTC. Its translation: CASSLPLKRSAEQFF.

V and J are TRBV20-1 and TRBJ1-6; D might be TRBD1 (5 bases). V lost 1 base to trimming and J lost 6 bases, with 10 bases between them. Looked up from germline, CDR1 is DFQATT and CDR2 is SNEGSKA (reference sequence). The CDR3 is made up of 14 amino acids. The DNA for the CDR3 is TGCAGTGCTAGAGCCCAGGGTGGTAATTCACCCCTCCACTTT. Its protein is CSARAQGGNSPLHF.

This clonotype has a handful of counts. This chain links TRBV12-3 or TRBV12-4 with TRBJ1-2; D is possibly TRBD1 (5 bases). The CDR3 is made up of 17 amino acids. V was shortened by 5 bases and J by 0 bases, with 19 bases between the two germline ends. The CDR3: CASSLTGAEIANYGYTF. The CDR3 nucleotides are TGTGCCAGCAGTCTTACCGGGGCAGAAATAGCTAACTATGGCTACACCTTC.

This clonotype has just a few counts. This sequence joins TRBV7-8 and TRBJ2-5, with TRBD1 matching 7 bases. The CDR3 covers 14 residues. Unmatched junction bases numbered 4, after V lost 1 base and J lost 5 bases. CDR1 is SGHVS and CDR2 is FQNEAQ in the germline V gene. In DNA, the CDR3 is TGTGCCAGCAGCTTAGAGGGGGCTCTGGAGACCCAGTACTTC. Its translation is CASSLEGALETQYF. The variable domain in full, completed from reference TRBV7-8 and TRBJ2-5, reads GAGVSQSPRYKVAKRGQDVALRCDPISGHVSLFWYQQALGQGPEFLTYFQNEAQLDKSGLPSDRFFAERPEGSVSTLKIQRTQQEDSAVYLCASSLEGALETQYFGPGTRLLVL.

The rearrangement links TRBV12-3 or TRBV12-4 to TRBJ2-1, with 8 positions matching TRBD2. This CDR3 is built from 15 residues. J was trimmed by 4 bases and V by 6 bases; bases with no gene match: 8. The CDR3 reads CASSPIAGRYNEQFF. The CDR3 DNA is TGTGCCAGCAGCCCGATAGCGGGGCGATACAATGAGCAGTTCTTC.

V and J are TRBV4-2 and TRBJ2-3; D remains ambiguous. From germline, CDR1 is LGHNA and CDR2 YNFKEQ. V gave up 4 bases and J gave up 5 bases, with 16 bases separating them. This CDR3 is built from 15 residues. The CDR3 region has the DNA TGTGCCAGCAGCCCCCTCCAGGCCGGCGGAGATACGCAGTATTTT. Its translation is CASSPLQAGGDTQYF.

Of note for this clonotype: The junction differs from germline at one of its ends, possibly a read error. The V call is TRBV10-3, the J call TRBJ1-2, with a possible D match to TRBD1 (5 bases). The V gene's germline CDR1 is ENHRY and CDR2 SYGVKD. This CDR3 comprises 13 residues. DNA of the CDR3: TGTGCCACCAACCAAGACCAGGGCTATGGCCACACCTTC. Residues: CATNQDQGYGHTF.

The rearrangement links TRBV2 to TRBJ2-7; D remains unclear. Germline-derived CDR1 and CDR2 are SNHLY and FYNNEI. The V and J ends lost 3 bases and 2 bases respectively, with 8 bases between them. The CDR3 extends over 13 amino acids. DNA of the CDR3: TGTGCCAGCAGTGACCTAAAAACCTACGAGCAGTACTTC. The encoded protein is CASSDLKTYEQYF.